The sequence of this T cell receptor beta chain was determined in a study of blood T cell repertoires in COVID-19. Overall study context: Italy, Spain and the United States were the sources of the convalescent and acute COVID-19 samples. T cells, B-cell-depleted T cells, or PBMCs provided the cDNA or gDNA that served as material.

The length of the CDR3 is 16 residues. Germline V gene lookup returns CDR1 SGHAT and CDR2 FQNNGV. Trimming removed 6 bases at V and 4 bases at J, with 18 bases between. Authors' analysis steps: By means of reference gene primer amplification, nucleated cell counts were estimated. The method was immunoSEQ multiplex PCR; TCRdb's version includes in-frame clones alone and lacks a portion of them. D and trimming come from the DNA, and the V and J calls and clone size come from that table. The sample consists of 270,000 or so clones, 84% of them appearing once. The sequenced sample consisted of peripheral blood. This chain joins TRBV11-2 and TRBJ1-4; possible D gene TRBD1, 6 bases. The receptor was derived from a human donor in a cohort sampled during active COVID-19. The CDR3 loop is CASSVQAGAGNEKLFF. Here the CDR3 DNA reads TGTGCCAGCAGTGTCCAAGCGGGGGCCGGTAATGAAAAACTGTTTTTT.